Sequencing of this TCR beta chain was carried out in a study of blood T cell repertoires in COVID-19. Overall study: Spain, Italy and the United States supplied samples that represented acute and convalescent COVID-19. T cells, B-cell-depleted T cells, or PBMCs supplied cDNA or gDNA.

CDR1 is MDHEN, CDR2 SYDVKM, per germline. CDR3 length: 12 amino acids. The V end was cut by 7 bases, the J end by 6 bases, with 12 bases between. Methods used by the authors: Reference gene primer amplification in the assay estimated nucleated cell counts. Libraries were prepared by immunoSEQ multiplex PCR; TCRdb keeps only in-frame clonotypes and omits some of them. For V, J and clone size, that table is used; D and trimming come from the DNA. The table lists 90,000 to 120,000 clones, approximately 69% of them singletons. This chain joins TRBV28 and TRBJ1-1; possible D gene TRBD1, 6 bases. Input material: peripheral blood. The source is a man older than 75 with acute or convalescent COVID-19. Here the CDR3 reads CASTTNRAEAFF. The CDR3 coding sequence is TGTGCCAGCACTACCAACAGGGCTGAAGCTTTCTTT.